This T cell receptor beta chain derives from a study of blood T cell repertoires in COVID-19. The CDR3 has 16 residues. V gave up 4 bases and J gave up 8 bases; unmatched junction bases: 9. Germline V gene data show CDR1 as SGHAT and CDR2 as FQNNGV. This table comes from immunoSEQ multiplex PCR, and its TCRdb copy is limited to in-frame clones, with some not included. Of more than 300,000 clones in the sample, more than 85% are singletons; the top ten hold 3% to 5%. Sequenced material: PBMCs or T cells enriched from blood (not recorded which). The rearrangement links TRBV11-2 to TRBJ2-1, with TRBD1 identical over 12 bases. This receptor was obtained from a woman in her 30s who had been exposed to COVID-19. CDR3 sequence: CASSSYRDRGQHEQFF. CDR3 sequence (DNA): TGTGCCAGCAGCTCATACCGGGACAGGGGGCAACATGAGCAGTTCTTC.